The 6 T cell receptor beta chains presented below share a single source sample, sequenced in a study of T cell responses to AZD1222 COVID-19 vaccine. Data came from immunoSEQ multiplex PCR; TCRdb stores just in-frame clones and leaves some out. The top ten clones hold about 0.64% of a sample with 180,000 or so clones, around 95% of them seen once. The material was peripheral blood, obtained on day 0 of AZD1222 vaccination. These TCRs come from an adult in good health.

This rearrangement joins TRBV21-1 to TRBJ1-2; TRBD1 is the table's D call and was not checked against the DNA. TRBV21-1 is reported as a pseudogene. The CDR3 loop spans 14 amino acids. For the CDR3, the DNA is TGTGCCAGCAGCAAGGGACAGGGGAACTATGGCTACACCTTC. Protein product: CASSKGQGNYGYTF.

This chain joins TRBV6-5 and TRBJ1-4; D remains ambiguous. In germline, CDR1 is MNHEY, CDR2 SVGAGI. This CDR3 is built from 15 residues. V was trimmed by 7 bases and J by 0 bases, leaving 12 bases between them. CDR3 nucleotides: TGTGCCAGCAAATACACACTCGCAACTAATGAAAAACTGTTTTTT. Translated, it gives CASKYTLATNEKLFF.

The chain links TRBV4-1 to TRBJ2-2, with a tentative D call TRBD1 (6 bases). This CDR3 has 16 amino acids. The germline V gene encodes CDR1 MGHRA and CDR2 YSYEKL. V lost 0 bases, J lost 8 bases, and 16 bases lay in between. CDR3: CASSQEAGANVGELFF. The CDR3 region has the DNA TGCGCCAGCAGCCAAGAGGCAGGGGCGAACGTTGGGGAGCTGTTTTTT.

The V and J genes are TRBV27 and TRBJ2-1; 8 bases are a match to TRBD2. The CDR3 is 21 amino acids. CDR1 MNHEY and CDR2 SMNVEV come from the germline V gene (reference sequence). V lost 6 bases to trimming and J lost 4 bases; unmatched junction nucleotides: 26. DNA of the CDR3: TGTGCCAGCAGCCACCTGACGGGGGTGGCGGGAGGAGTGATACGGTACAATGAGCAGTTCTTC. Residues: CASSHLTGVAGGVIRYNEQFF.

The CDR3 spells CASSSWGGVNSPLHF. In nucleotides, the CDR3 is TGTGCCAGCAGCTCCTGGGGAGGGGTTAATTCACCCCTCCACTTT. V usage is TRBV11-2 and J usage is TRBJ1-6, with TRBD1 as a possible D gene (5 bases). Between the trimmed V and J ends, which lost 4 bases and 6 bases, there was a span of 13 bases. CDR3 length: 15 amino acids. The V gene's germline CDR1 is SGHAT and CDR2 FQNNGV.

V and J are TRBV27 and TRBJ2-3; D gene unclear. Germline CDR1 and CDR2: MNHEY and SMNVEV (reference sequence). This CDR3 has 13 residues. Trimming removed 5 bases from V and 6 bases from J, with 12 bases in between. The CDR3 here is CASSPFPPDTQYF. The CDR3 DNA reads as TGTGCCAGCAGTCCCTTCCCCCCTGATACGCAGTATTTT.